This T cell receptor beta chain derives from a study of blood T cell repertoires in COVID-19. Study-level background: The origin of the acute and convalescent COVID-19 samples was the United States, Italy and Spain. From T cells, B-cell-depleted T cells, or PBMCs came the material, which was cDNA or gDNA.

Germline CDR1 is SGHAT and CDR2 is FQNNGV. This CDR3 is 13 amino acids long. Trimming shortened V by 2 bases and J by 6 bases, and 7 bases separated the two germline ends. Original processing methods: Estimated nucleated cell counts came from reference gene primer amplification. Generated by immunoSEQ multiplex PCR, the TCRdb table keeps only in-frame clones and is missing some. The V and J calls and clone size come from that table; D and trimming were worked out from the DNA. Of about 380,000 clones in the sample, about 89% were seen once. Sequenced: peripheral blood. This TCR derives from a man in his forties with acute or convalescent COVID-19. The rearrangement joins TRBV11-2 to TRBJ2-2; D remains ambiguous. The CDR3 region has the DNA TGTGCCAGCAGCTTAAATCGCGCCGGGGAGCTGTTTTTT. Amino acids: CASSLNRAGELFF.